What follows are 26 T cell receptor beta chains derived from one specimen sequenced in a study of blood T cell repertoires in COVID-19. Assay: immunoSEQ multiplex PCR; the TCRdb copy retains only in-frame clones and omits some. This sample carries 220,000 or so clones, about 90% of them seen once, and the ten largest clones take approximately 14%. Sequencing was done on a sample of PBMCs or T cells enriched from blood (not recorded which). Source of these receptors: a woman in her forties or fifties with acute COVID-19.

This clone was seen only once. The rearrangement joins TRBV5-5 to TRBJ2-6, with TRBD1 identical over 7 bases. Per germline, CDR1 SGHKS and CDR2 YYEKEE (reference sequence). This CDR3 region has 15 residues. The ends lost 4 bases at V and 4 bases at J; junction bases unmatched: 5. The DNA for the CDR3 is TGTGCCAGCAGCCACAGGGGAACAGGGGCCAACGTCCTGACTTTC. Translation gives CASSHRGTGANVLTF.

The CDR3 loop is CASRTPGTRILGTQYF. For the CDR3, the DNA is TGTGCCAGCAGAACCCCCGGGACACGCATCCTCGGTACGCAGTATTTT. The V gene is TRBV28, the J gene TRBJ2-3; D possibly corresponds to TRBD1 (6 bases). The germline V gene encodes CDR1 MDHEN and CDR2 SYDVKM. The CDR3 sequence is 16 residues long. Trimming took off 6 bases at V and 8 bases at J, with 24 bases between the two ends. Full variable domain (missing parts from reference TRBV28 and TRBJ2-3): DVKVTQSSRYLVKRTGEKVFLECVQDMDHENMFWYRQDPGLGLRLIYFSYDVKMKEKGDIPEGYSVSREKKERFSLILESASTNQTSMYLCASRTPGTRILGTQYFGPGTRLTVL.

The V call is TRBV19, the J call TRBJ2-5; D not resolved. Per the germline V gene, CDR1 is LNHDA and CDR2 is SQIVND (reference sequence). The CDR3 totals 14 residues. V gave up 5 bases and J gave up 5 bases, with 15 bases separating them. The CDR3 region has the DNA TGTGCCAGTAGTCAACGAGACACAAGGGAGACCCAGTACTTC. Amino acids: CASSQRDTRETQYF. The full variable domain, with the rest looked up from reference TRBV19 and TRBJ2-5, is DGGITQSPKYLFRKEGQNVTLSCEQNLNHDAMYWYRQDPGQGLRLIYYSQIVNDFQKGDIAEGYSVSREKKESFPLTVTSAQKNPTAFYLCASSQRDTRETQYFGPGTRLLVL.

This clone was observed a handful of times. The CDR3 region is CASSLEGNSPLHF. CDR3 bases: TGTGCCAGCAGCTTGGAGGGTAATTCACCCCTCCACTTT. V is TRBV7-2 and J is TRBJ1-6, with no clear D. CDR3 length: 13 amino acids. Trimming pared 3 bases from V and 6 bases from J, leaving 6 bases between. Germline lookup yields CDR1 SGHTA and CDR2 FQGNSA.

This clone came up a few times. V is TRBV7-9 and J is TRBJ2-2, with 10 bases lining up with TRBD2. Germline values: CDR1 SEHNR, CDR2 FQNEAQ (reference sequence). Trimming at V came to 4 bases and at J to 2 bases, leaving 4 bases not matched to a gene. The CDR3 covers 16 residues. In DNA form, the CDR3 reads TGTGCCAGCAGCTCTCGACTAGCGGGTAACACCGGGGAGCTGTTTTTT. Translation: CASSSRLAGNTGELFF.

This clone was found a few times. The rearrangement joins TRBV7-2 to TRBJ1-6; 10 bases are shared with TRBD1. With 3 bases clipped from V and 9 bases from J, the junction kept 2 bases outside the gene matches. The germline CDR1 and CDR2 sequences are SGHTA and FQGNSA. CDR3 length: 14 amino acids. The CDR3 loop is CASSLTGGISPLHF. The CDR3 bases are TGTGCCAGCAGCTTGACAGGGGGCATTTCACCCCTCCACTTT. The full variable domain, with the rest looked up from reference TRBV7-2 and TRBJ1-6, is GAGVSQSPSNKVTEKGKDVELRCDPISGHTALYWYRQSLGQGLEFLIYFQGNSAPDKSGLPSDRFSAERTGGSVSTLTIQRTQQEDSAVYLCASSLTGGISPLHFGNGTRLTVT.

The chain has TRBV28 and TRBJ2-7; perhaps TRBD1 as D (6 bases). This CDR3 comprises 13 residues. Per the germline V gene, CDR1 is MDHEN and CDR2 is SYDVKM. V was pared by 3 bases and J by 3 bases, with 9 bases between. The CDR3 sequence: CASSFGRGYEQYF. CDR3 in DNA: TGTGCCAGCAGTTTTGGCAGGGGCTACGAGCAGTACTTC.

The V and J genes are TRBV3-1 (or the pseudogene TRBV3-2) and TRBJ2-1; D is unclear. The V end was cut by 1 base, the J end by 9 bases, with 7 bases between. The CDR3 covers 12 residues. Germline V lookup: CDR1 LGHDT, CDR2 YNNKEL (reference sequence). CDR3 region: CASSQGAAEQFF. As DNA, the CDR3 is TGTGCCAGCAGCCAAGGAGCTGCTGAGCAGTTCTTC.

The rearrangement links TRBV7-5 to TRBJ1-1; the table calls TRBD1, which could not be checked here. TRBV7-5 is a pseudogene segment. This CDR3 has 14 amino acids. CDR3 protein: CAAGTGGVRQQDFF. The CDR3 coding sequence is TGTGCCGCCGGGACAGGGGGGGTAAGACAGCAGGATTTCTTT.

Notes on this clone: Other DNA sequences in the same sample also yield this CDR3. This chain links TRBV5-1 with TRBJ2-3; D perhaps matches TRBD1 (6 bases). V was shortened by 4 bases and J by 6 bases, with 15 bases between the two germline ends. CDR1 is SGHRS and CDR2 is YFSETQ in the germline V gene. This CDR3 is 14 amino acids long. CDR3 DNA sequence: TGCGCCAGCAGCCTAGGGACACCCCGGGATACGCAGTATTTT. Its translation: CASSLGTPRDTQYF.

The chain couples TRBV6-6 to TRBJ1-3, with TRBD1 matching over 9 bases. Germline assignment: CDR1 MNHNY and CDR2 SVGAGI (reference sequence). CDR3 size: 14 residues. Trimming took 6 bases from V and 3 from J; bases not matched to a gene: 3. The CDR3 sequence is CASRATGGGNTIYF. The CDR3 nucleotides read TGTGCCAGCAGGGCGACAGGGGGTGGAAACACCATATATTTT.

This clone has just one count. CDR3 loop: CASSLLAREQFF. For the CDR3, the DNA is TGTGCCAGCAGTTTGCTAGCCAGAGAGCAGTTCTTC. V gene TRBV28 combines with J gene TRBJ2-1; D is possibly TRBD2 (5 bases). The CDR3 covers 12 residues. V was shortened by 3 bases and J by 10 bases, with 10 bases between the two germline ends. The V gene's germline CDR1 is MDHEN and CDR2 SYDVKM.

This clone was observed a few times. The chain is built from TRBV6-5 and TRBJ1-5; no clear D. The CDR3 has 14 residues. The germline gives CDR1 MNHEY, CDR2 SVGAGI. The V end lost 6 bases, the J end lost 11 bases, and 20 bases lay between the germline ends. CDR3 sequence (DNA): TGTGCCAGCAGCCCGGACCGGACTTGGGGAACCCAGCATTTT. It translates to CASSPDRTWGTQHF.

The chain joins TRBV10-2 to TRBJ2-5, with D maybe TRBD2 (6 bases). The germline V gene encodes CDR1 WSHSY and CDR2 SAAADI. There are 14 residues in the CDR3. The germline V and J ends were trimmed by 0 bases and 2 bases, with 7 bases remaining between them. The CDR3 spells CASSESGGQETQYF. CDR3 DNA sequence: TGCGCCAGCAGTGAGTCTGGGGGGCAAGAGACCCAGTACTTC.

This sequence joins TRBV3-1 (or the pseudogene TRBV3-2) and TRBJ1-1; D call uncertain. The CDR3 runs 14 residues. Trimming took 4 bases from V and 1 from J, leaving 10 bases between them. Per the germline V gene, CDR1 is LGHDT and CDR2 is YNNKEL (reference sequence). Here the CDR3 DNA reads TGTGCCAGCAGCCCCGGACTTCGGAACACTGAAGCTTTCTTT. This codes for CASSPGLRNTEAFF.

This rearrangement joins TRBV29-1 to TRBJ1-4, with D unclear. V was cut by 1 base and J by 3 bases, with 21 bases left in between. The length of the CDR3 is 18 residues. The germline V gene has CDR1 SQVTM and CDR2 ANQGSEA. This CDR3 reads CSVEGSDPDMRANEKLFF. The CDR3 DNA reads TGCAGCGTTGAAGGGTCGGACCCAGATATGCGGGCTAATGAAAAACTGTTTTTT.

This clone has a single count. This chain joins TRBV2 and TRBJ1-6; D possibly corresponds to TRBD1 (6 bases). Trimming took 11 bases from V and 5 from J, leaving 16 bases between them. The V gene's germline CDR1 is SNHLY and CDR2 FYNNEI. This CDR3 region has 14 residues. The chain's CDR3 is CASGRDTNNSPLHF. The CDR3 nucleotides read TGTGCCTCGGGGAGGGACACTAATAATTCACCCCTCCACTTT.

The rearrangement uses TRBV28 and TRBJ2-7, with 9 bases fitting TRBD1. This CDR3 is 17 amino acids long. Germline loops: CDR1 MDHEN, CDR2 SYDVKM. The V gene end was trimmed by 5 bases and the J gene end by 6 bases; junction bases not matched to a gene: 17. This CDR3 reads CASSPIGTGRILGEQYF. DNA of the CDR3: TGTGCCAGCAGTCCGATCGGGACAGGGAGAATTTTGGGCGAGCAGTACTTC.

The V and J genes are TRBV29-1 and TRBJ2-1; the D gene is possibly TRBD2 (6 bases). Trimming removed 2 bases from V and 0 bases from J, with 11 bases in between. Germline V CDR1 and CDR2: SQVTM, ANQGSEA. The length of the CDR3 is 15 residues. CDR3 amino acids: CSVESGRGSYNEQFF. The CDR3 DNA sequence: TGCAGCGTTGAATCCGGGAGAGGCTCCTACAATGAGCAGTTCTTC.

The chain links TRBV3-1 (or the pseudogene TRBV3-2) to TRBJ2-7; 9 bases align to TRBD2. CDR1 LGHDT and CDR2 YNNKEL come from the germline V gene (reference sequence). Trimming cost V 4 bases and J 2 bases; bases outside gene matches: 6. The CDR3 sequence is 15 residues long. CDR3 coding DNA: TGTGCCAGCAGCCTCCGTTCTAGCGGGGCCTACGAGCAGTACTTC. Its translation is CASSLRSSGAYEQYF.

This chain uses TRBV3-1 (or the pseudogene TRBV3-2) with TRBJ1-2; no firm D call. From germline, CDR1 is LGHDT and CDR2 YNNKEL (reference sequence). Trimming pared 3 bases from V and 2 bases from J, leaving 7 bases between. The CDR3 has 13 residues. The CDR3 DNA reads TGTGCCAGCAGCCACGGGAGGAACTATGGCTACACCTTC. As protein: CASSHGRNYGYTF.

This clone was seen ten or more times. The chain links TRBV6-1 to TRBJ2-1; D is undetermined. CDR1 and CDR2 from the germline V gene are MNHNS and SASEGT. The CDR3 covers 16 residues. V lost 3 bases, J lost 7 bases, and 19 bases lay in between. CDR3 in amino acids: CASSESGLTVVNEQFF. CDR3 DNA: TGTGCCAGCAGTGAGTCAGGCCTGACCGTGGTAAATGAGCAGTTCTTC.

The chain has TRBV12-3 or TRBV12-4 and TRBJ1-6, with 7 positions matching TRBD1. V dropped 8 bases and J dropped 8; count of bases not matched to a gene: 6. The CDR3 contains 13 residues. The CDR3 DNA reads TGTGCCAGCCGACAGGGTTGGGATTCACCCCTCCACTTT. Protein sequence: CASRQGWDSPLHF.

This sequence joins TRBV29-1 and TRBJ2-3, with D uncertain. The CDR3 runs to 14 residues. Germline V CDR1 and CDR2: SQVTM, ANQGSEA. Between the trimmed V and J ends, which lost 4 bases and 1 base, there was a span of 12 bases. CDR3 DNA sequence: TGCAGCGTTGGTATCGTGGGCCGCACAGATACGCAGTATTTT. This encodes CSVGIVGRTDTQYF.

The chain couples TRBV7-3 to TRBJ2-2; D may be TRBD2 (6 bases). CDR3 length equals 14 residues. Germline values: CDR1 SGHTA, CDR2 FQGTGA. The V end was cut by 3 bases, the J end by 4 bases, with 9 bases between. The CDR3 loop reads CASSFGSFTGELFF. The CDR3 DNA sequence: TGTGCCAGCAGCTTCGGGAGTTTCACCGGGGAGCTGTTTTTT.

The chain carries TRBV7-2 and TRBJ2-3; 7 bases line up with TRBD2. This CDR3 is 15 amino acids long. V dropped 2 bases and J dropped 6; count of bases not matched to a gene: 8. From germline, CDR1 is SGHTA and CDR2 FQGNSA. The CDR3, as DNA: TGTGCCAGCAGCTTAACGAGGGAGGGCCGTGATACGCAGTATTTT. As protein: CASSLTREGRDTQYF.